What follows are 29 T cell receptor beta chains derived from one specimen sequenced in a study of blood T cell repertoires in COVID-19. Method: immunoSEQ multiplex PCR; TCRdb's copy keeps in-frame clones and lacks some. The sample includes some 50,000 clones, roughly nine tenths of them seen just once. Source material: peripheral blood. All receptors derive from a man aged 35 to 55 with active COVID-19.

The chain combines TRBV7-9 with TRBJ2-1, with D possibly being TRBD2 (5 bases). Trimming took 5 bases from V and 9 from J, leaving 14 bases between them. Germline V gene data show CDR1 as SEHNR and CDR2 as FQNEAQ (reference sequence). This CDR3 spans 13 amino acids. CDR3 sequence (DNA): TGTGCCAGCAGCCTCCGGGGTGACGGTGAGCAGTTCTTC. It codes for CASSLRGDGEQFF.

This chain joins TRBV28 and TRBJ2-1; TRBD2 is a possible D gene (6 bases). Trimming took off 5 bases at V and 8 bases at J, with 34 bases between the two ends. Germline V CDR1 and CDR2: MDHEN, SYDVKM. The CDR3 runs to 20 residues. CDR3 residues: CASSHDPRARGPYSYYEQFF. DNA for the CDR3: TGTGCCAGCAGTCACGACCCCAGGGCGCGGGGCCCTTATTCTTACTATGAGCAGTTCTTC.

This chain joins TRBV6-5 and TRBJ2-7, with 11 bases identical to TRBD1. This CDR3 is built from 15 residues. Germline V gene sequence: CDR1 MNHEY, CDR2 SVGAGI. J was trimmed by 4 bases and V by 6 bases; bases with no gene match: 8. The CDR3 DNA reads TGTGCCAGCAGAAAATCCGGGACAGGGGGGTACGAGCAGTACTTC. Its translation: CASRKSGTGGYEQYF.

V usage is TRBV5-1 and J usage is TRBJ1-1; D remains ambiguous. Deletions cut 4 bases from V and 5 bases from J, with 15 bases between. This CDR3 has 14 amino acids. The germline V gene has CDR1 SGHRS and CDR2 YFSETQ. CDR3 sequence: CASSPTNRGTEAFF. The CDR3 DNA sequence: TGCGCCAGCAGCCCTACGAACCGAGGGACTGAAGCTTTCTTT.

The CDR3 nucleotides are TGCAGTGCTTCGGAGGAGGAGACCCAGTACTTC. Its protein is CSASEEETQYF. V and J are TRBV20-1 and TRBJ2-5, with TRBD2 as a possible D gene (5 bases). Germline CDR1 and CDR2: DFQATT and SNEGSKA (reference sequence). Trimming removed 5 bases at V and 5 bases at J, with 9 bases between. The CDR3 is made up of 11 amino acids.

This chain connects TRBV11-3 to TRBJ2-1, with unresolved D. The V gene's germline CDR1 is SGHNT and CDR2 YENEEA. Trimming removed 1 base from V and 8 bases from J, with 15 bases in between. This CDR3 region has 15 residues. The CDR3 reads CASSLGKGWADEQFF. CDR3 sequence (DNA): TGTGCCAGCAGCTTAGGCAAAGGTTGGGCAGATGAGCAGTTCTTC.

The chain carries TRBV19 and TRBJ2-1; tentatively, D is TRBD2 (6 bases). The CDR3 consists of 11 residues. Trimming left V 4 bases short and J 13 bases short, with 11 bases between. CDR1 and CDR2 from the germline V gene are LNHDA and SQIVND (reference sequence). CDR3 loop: CASSTSAGQFF. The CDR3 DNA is TGTGCCAGTAGTACTAGCGCGGGCCAGTTCTTC.

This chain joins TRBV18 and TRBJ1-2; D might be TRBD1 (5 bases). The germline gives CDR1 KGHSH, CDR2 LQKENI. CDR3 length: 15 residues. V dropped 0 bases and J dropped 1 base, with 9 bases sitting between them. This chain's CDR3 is CASSPPAGNNYGYTF. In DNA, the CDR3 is TGTGCCAGCTCACCACCGGCAGGGAATAACTATGGCTACACCTTC.

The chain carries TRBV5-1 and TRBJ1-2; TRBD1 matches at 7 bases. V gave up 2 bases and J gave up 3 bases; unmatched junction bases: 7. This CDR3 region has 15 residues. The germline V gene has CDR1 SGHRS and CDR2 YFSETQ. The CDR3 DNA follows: TGCGCCAGCAGCTTCGGTGGAGGGGGCGACTATGGCTACACCTTC. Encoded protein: CASSFGGGGDYGYTF.

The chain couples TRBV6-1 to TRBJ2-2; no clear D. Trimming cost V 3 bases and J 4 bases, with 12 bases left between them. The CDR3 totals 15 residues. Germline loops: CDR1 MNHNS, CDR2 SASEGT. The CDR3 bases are TGTGCCAGCAGTGACCCGACTGCTTTCACCGGGGAGCTGTTTTTT. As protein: CASSDPTAFTGELFF.

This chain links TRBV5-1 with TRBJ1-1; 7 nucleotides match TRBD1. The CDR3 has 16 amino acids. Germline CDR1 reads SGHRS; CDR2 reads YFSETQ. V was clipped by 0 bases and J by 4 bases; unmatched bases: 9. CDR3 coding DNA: TGCGCCAGCAGCTTGGTACCGACAGGGTCGGTCACTGAAGCTTTCTTT. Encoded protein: CASSLVPTGSVTEAFF.

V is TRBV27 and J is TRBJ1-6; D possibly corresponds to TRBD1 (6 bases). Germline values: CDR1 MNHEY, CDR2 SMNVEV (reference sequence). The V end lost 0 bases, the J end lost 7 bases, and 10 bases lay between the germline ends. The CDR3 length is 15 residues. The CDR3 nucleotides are TGTGCCAGCAGTTTATCAGTCAGGGGAAATTCACCCCTCCACTTT. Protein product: CASSLSVRGNSPLHF.

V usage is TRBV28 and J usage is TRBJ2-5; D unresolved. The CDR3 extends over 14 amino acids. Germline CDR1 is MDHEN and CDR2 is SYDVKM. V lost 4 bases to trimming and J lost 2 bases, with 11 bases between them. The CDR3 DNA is TGTGCCAGCAGTTCTCGTACCGGGCAAGAGACCCAGTACTTC. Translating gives CASSSRTGQETQYF.

This CDR3 reads CATSDWGTSGGTDTQYF. The CDR3 DNA reads TGTGCCACCAGTGATTGGGGGACTAGCGGCGGCACAGATACGCAGTATTTT. V is TRBV24-1 and J is TRBJ2-3; TRBD2 matches 11 bases. V shed 2 bases and J 1 base; nucleotides not matched to a gene: 4. Germline loops: CDR1 KGHDR, CDR2 SFDVKD. The CDR3 extends over 17 amino acids.

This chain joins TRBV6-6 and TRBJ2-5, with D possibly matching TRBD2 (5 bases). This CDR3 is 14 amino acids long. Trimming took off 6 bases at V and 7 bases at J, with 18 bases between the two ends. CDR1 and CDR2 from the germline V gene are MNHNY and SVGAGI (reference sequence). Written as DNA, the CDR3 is TGTGCCAGCAGCCCCTCAGGAGGCCTTTTGACCCAGTACTTC. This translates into CASSPSGGLLTQYF.

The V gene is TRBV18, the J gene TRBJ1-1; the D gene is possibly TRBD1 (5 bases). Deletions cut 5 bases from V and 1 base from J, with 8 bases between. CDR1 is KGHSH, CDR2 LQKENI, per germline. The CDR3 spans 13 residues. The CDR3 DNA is TGTGCCAGCTCAGCAGACAGGAACACTGAAGCTTTCTTT. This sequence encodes CASSADRNTEAFF.

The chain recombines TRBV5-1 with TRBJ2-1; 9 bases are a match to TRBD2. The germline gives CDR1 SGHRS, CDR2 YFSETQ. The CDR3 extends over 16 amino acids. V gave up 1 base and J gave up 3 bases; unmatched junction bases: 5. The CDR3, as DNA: TGCGCCAGCAGCTTGCGGGCTAGCGGGATCTACAATGAGCAGTTCTTC. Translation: CASSLRASGIYNEQFF.

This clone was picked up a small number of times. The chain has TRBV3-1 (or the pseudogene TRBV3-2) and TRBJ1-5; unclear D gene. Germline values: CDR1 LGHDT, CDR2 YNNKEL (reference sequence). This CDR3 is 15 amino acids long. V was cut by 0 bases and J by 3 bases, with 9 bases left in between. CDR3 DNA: TGTGCCAGCAGCCAAGATGGCAGGCCCAATCAGCCCCAGCATTTT. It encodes CASSQDGRPNQPQHF.

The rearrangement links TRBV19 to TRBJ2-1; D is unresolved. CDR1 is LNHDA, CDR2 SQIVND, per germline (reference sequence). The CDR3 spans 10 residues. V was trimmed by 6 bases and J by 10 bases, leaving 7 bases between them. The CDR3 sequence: CASRAGEQFF. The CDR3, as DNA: TGTGCCAGTAGAGCAGGCGAGCAGTTCTTC.

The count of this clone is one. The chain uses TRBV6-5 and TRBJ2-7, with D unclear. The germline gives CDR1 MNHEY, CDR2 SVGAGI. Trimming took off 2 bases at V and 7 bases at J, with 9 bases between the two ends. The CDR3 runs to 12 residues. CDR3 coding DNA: TGTGCCAGCAGTTACGAGACTCGAGAGCAGTACTTC. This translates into CASSYETREQYF.

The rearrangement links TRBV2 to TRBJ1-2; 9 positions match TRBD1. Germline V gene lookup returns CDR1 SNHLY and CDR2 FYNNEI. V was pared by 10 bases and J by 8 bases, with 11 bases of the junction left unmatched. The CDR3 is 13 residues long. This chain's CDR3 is CATDRGSAGGYTF. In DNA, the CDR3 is TGTGCCACCGACAGGGGGAGTGCGGGAGGCTACACCTTC.

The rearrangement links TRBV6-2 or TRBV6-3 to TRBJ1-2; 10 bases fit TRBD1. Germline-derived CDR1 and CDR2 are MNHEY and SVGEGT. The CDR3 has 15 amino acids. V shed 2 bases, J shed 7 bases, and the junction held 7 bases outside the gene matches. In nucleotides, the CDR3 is TGTGCCAGCAGTTACCCTTGGACAGGGGGTGGTGGCTACACCTTC. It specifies CASSYPWTGGGGYTF.

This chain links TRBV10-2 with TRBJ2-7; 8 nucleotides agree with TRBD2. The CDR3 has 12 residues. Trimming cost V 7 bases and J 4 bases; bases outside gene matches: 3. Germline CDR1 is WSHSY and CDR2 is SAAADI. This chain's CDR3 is CASMGGRYEQYF. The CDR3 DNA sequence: TGCGCCAGCATGGGCGGGAGGTACGAGCAGTACTTC.

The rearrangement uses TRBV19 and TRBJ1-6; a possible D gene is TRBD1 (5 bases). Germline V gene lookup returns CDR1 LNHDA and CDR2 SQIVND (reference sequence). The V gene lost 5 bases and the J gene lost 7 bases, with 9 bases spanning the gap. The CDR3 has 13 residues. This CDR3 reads CASSPRGNSPLHF. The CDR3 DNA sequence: TGTGCCAGTAGTCCCCGGGGGAATTCACCCCTCCACTTT.

For the CDR3, the DNA is TGTGCCAGCAGTTTATCGGGCCGGGGATCACCCCTCCACTTT. This translates into CASSLSGRGSPLHF. The rearrangement links TRBV28 to TRBJ1-6; D not certain. The V end lost 1 base, the J end lost 10 bases, and 11 bases lay between the germline ends. The germline V gene encodes CDR1 MDHEN and CDR2 SYDVKM. CDR3 size: 14 residues.

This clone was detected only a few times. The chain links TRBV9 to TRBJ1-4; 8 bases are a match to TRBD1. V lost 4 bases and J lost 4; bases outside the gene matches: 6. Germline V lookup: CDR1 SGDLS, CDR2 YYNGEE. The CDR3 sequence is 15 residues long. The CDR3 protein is CASSPWTGNNEKLFF. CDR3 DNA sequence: TGTGCCAGCAGCCCTTGGACAGGGAATAATGAAAAACTGTTTTTT.

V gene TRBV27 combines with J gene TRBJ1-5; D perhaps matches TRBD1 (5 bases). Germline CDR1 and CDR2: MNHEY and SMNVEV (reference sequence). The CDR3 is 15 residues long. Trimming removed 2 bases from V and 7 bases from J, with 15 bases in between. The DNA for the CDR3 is TGTGCCAGCAGTTTAAGGAGGGGTGGAGGGCAGCCCCAGCATTTT. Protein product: CASSLRRGGGQPQHF.

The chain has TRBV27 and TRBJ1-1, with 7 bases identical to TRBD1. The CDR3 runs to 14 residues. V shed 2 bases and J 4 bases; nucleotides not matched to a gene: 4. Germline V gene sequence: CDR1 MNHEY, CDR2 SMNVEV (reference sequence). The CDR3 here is CASSLKGGGTEAFF. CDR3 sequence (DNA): TGTGCCAGCAGTTTAAAAGGGGGCGGCACTGAAGCTTTCTTT.

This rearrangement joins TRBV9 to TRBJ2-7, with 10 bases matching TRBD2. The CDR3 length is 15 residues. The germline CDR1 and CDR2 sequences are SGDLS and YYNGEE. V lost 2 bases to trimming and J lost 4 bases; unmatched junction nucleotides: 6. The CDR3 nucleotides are TGTGCCAGCAGCGTGGGGACTAGCGTTAAGTACGAGCAGTACTTC. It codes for CASSVGTSVKYEQYF.